These 31 T cell receptor beta chains were sequenced from one sample in a study of cytomegalovirus exposure and HLA in healthy donors. Researchers ran the PCR with 60 Vbeta and 13 Jbeta primers. Clones were read by immunoSEQ multiplex PCR, and TCRdb kept only the in-frame ones, dropping some. Among 100,000 to 150,000 clones, around 77% were seen once, and the ten largest hold over 0.8%. Sequencing input: PBMCs. The source is a woman between 55 and 75 years old in good health and CMV-seronegative.

This chain joins TRBV7-2 and TRBJ2-1, with 13 bases aligning to TRBD2. CDR1 is SGHTA and CDR2 is FQGNSA in the germline V gene. With 5 bases clipped from V and 6 bases from J, the junction kept 4 bases outside the gene matches. This CDR3 contains 15 residues. The CDR3 nucleotides read TGTGCCAGCAGCCAGACTAGCGGGAGGCTCAATGAGCAGTTCTTC. This translates into CASSQTSGRLNEQFF.

The J gene is TRBJ2-5, the V gene TRBV5-1; possibly TRBD1 for D (7 bases). This CDR3 is built from 16 residues. Germline assignment: CDR1 SGHRS and CDR2 YFSETQ. Trimming pared 0 bases from V and 0 bases from J, leaving 12 bases between. For the CDR3, the DNA is TGCGCCAGCAGCTTGGAGGGCAGGGGGGACCAAGAGACCCAGTACTTC. Translating gives CASSLEGRGDQETQYF. Variable domain in full (rest from reference TRBV5-1 and TRBJ2-5): KAGVTQTPRYLIKTRGQQVTLSCSPISGHRSVSWYQQTPGQGLQFLFEYFSETQRNKGNFPGRFSGRQFSNSRSEMNVSTLELGDSALYLCASSLEGRGDQETQYFGPGTRLLVL.

This clone turned up a few times. V gene TRBV7-2 combines with J gene TRBJ1-5; unclear D gene. Germline CDR1 SGHTA, CDR2 FQGNSA. This CDR3 has 15 amino acids. V was shortened by 1 base and J by 2 bases, with 9 bases between the two germline ends. The CDR3 coding sequence is TGTGCCAGCAGCTTAGTCTGGGCCGGCAATCAGCCCCAGCATTTT. It translates to CASSLVWAGNQPQHF.

In the case of this clone: At one end, the junction sequence differs from germline, possibly due to a read error. The chain has TRBV4-1 and TRBJ1-5; TRBD1 matches 8 bases. CDR1 is MGHRA and CDR2 is YSYEKL in the germline V gene. CDR3 size: 15 residues. CDR3 protein: CASSQDRGRSQPQHF. Here the CDR3 DNA reads TGCGCCAGCAGTCAAGACAGGGGAAGGAGTCAGCCCCAGCATTTT.

The chain carries TRBV18 and TRBJ2-7; 7 nucleotides match TRBD1. Trimming at V came to 2 bases and at J to 2 bases, leaving 9 bases not matched to a gene. The CDR3 has 16 residues. CDR1 and CDR2 (germline): KGHSH, LQKENI. The CDR3 coding sequence is TGTGCCAGCTCACCAGGGACAGTCCCGACCACCTACGAGCAGTACTTC. This translates into CASSPGTVPTTYEQYF.

The chain couples TRBV6-5 to TRBJ1-1, with D tentatively TRBD1 (6 bases). The CDR3 spans 15 residues. Germline V gene lookup returns CDR1 MNHEY and CDR2 SVGAGI. Between the trimmed V and J ends, which lost 6 bases and 5 bases, there was a span of 19 bases. The CDR3: CASRRGTGPGTEAFF. The CDR3 DNA sequence: TGTGCCAGCAGAAGGGGAACAGGGCCCGGAACTGAAGCTTTCTTT.

This sequence joins TRBV7-2 and TRBJ1-2; D unresolved. The CDR3 length is 13 residues. Germline V gene lookup returns CDR1 SGHTA and CDR2 FQGNSA. Trimming took off 4 bases at V and 3 bases at J, with 9 bases between the two ends. The chain's CDR3 is CASSSGSYYGYTF. The CDR3 bases are TGTGCCAGCAGCTCGGGAAGTTACTATGGCTACACCTTC.

This rearrangement joins TRBV7-9 to TRBJ2-2; 7 bases match TRBD2. In germline, CDR1 is SEHNR, CDR2 FQNEAQ (reference sequence). This CDR3 region has 17 residues. V shed 5 bases, J shed 2 bases, and the junction held 11 bases outside the gene matches. The CDR3 DNA is TGTGCCAGCAGCCTCAATTGGGCGGGGGTCAACACCGGGGAGCTGTTTTTT. It codes for CASSLNWAGVNTGELFF.

The chain combines TRBV6-1 with TRBJ1-5, with D possibly matching TRBD1 (5 bases). CDR3 size: 15 residues. Looked up from germline, CDR1 is MNHNS and CDR2 is SASEGT. V lost 6 bases, J lost 3 bases, and 15 bases lay in between. CDR3 loop: CASRGEGIPNQPQHF. DNA for the CDR3: TGTGCCAGCAGGGGGGAGGGAATACCCAATCAGCCCCAGCATTTT.

The CDR3 sequence: CASSESPVLNTEAFF. The CDR3 coding sequence is TGCGCCAGCAGTGAGTCACCGGTCTTGAACACTGAAGCTTTCTTT. J is TRBJ1-1 and V is TRBV10-1; unclear D gene. V was trimmed by 0 bases and J by 0 bases, leaving 8 bases between them. The germline CDR1 and CDR2 sequences are WNHNN and SYGVQD (reference sequence). The CDR3 consists of 15 residues.

A single count supports this clone. The chain joins TRBV27 to TRBJ2-3; the D gene is possibly TRBD1 (5 bases). Trimming cost V 2 bases and J 0 bases, with 15 bases left between them. This CDR3 is built from 17 residues. The germline CDR1 and CDR2 sequences are MNHEY and SMNVEV (reference sequence). In nucleotides, the CDR3 is TGTGCCAGCAGTTTAATAGGGGCGGAACCTAGCACAGATACGCAGTATTTT. This translates into CASSLIGAEPSTDTQYF.

This chain connects TRBV9 to TRBJ2-1, with 7 bases that match TRBD2. Germline CDR1 reads SGDLS; CDR2 reads YYNGEE. The CDR3 has 17 residues. The junction had 10 bases not matched to a gene; V was cut back by 0 bases and J by 4 bases. As DNA, the CDR3 is TGTGCCAGCAGCGTAGTCGGAGGACTAGGGGAATACAATGAGCAGTTCTTC. This sequence encodes CASSVVGGLGEYNEQFF.

This clone showed up just a few times. The chain has TRBV5-4 and TRBJ2-2, with 7 positions matching TRBD1. CDR1 and CDR2 (germline): SGHNT, YYREEE (reference sequence). The CDR3 has 14 amino acids. The trim removed 5 bases at V and 5 bases at J, leaving 6 bases unmatched. The CDR3 DNA is TGTGCCAGCAGACTAGGACAGGCTACCGGGGAGCTGTTTTTT. It encodes CASRLGQATGELFF.

V usage is TRBV5-4 and J usage is TRBJ2-5; perhaps TRBD1 as D (6 bases). V was clipped by 4 bases and J by 2 bases, with 12 bases between them. CDR3 length: 14 amino acids. The V gene's germline CDR1 is SGHNT and CDR2 YYREEE (reference sequence). The CDR3 DNA reads TGTGCCAGCAGCAGGCGACAGGTTCAAGAGACCCAGTACTTC. This translates into CASSRRQVQETQYF.

In nucleotides, the CDR3 is TGCGCCAGCAGCTCCACAGGGGGGAACACTGAAGCTTTCTTT. It encodes CASSSTGGNTEAFF. The chain employs TRBV5-1 and TRBJ1-1, with TRBD1 matching over 8 bases. The CDR3 runs to 14 residues. The germline V gene encodes CDR1 SGHRS and CDR2 YFSETQ. V dropped 3 bases and J dropped 1; count of bases not matched to a gene: 2.

The chain carries TRBV28 and TRBJ1-4; a weak D match, TRBD1 (5 bases). Looked up from germline, CDR1 is MDHEN and CDR2 is SYDVKM. CDR3 length: 15 amino acids. Trimming took off 7 bases at V and 5 bases at J, with 17 bases between the two ends. The CDR3 region has the DNA TGTGCCAGCACCCAGGGAGGGAGCACAAATGAAAAACTGTTTTTT. Translating gives CASTQGGSTNEKLFF. The whole variable domain, remainder taken from reference TRBV28 and TRBJ1-4, is DVKVTQSSRYLVKRTGEKVFLECVQDMDHENMFWYRQDPGLGLRLIYFSYDVKMKEKGDIPEGYSVSREKKERFSLILESASTNQTSMYLCASTQGGSTNEKLFFGSGTQLSVL.

On this clone: Other DNA sequences within the sample encode an identical CDR3. The chain combines TRBV30 with TRBJ1-4, with D perhaps matching TRBD1 (5 bases). The CDR3 spans 12 residues. The ends were cut back, 0 bases at V and 8 bases at J, with 7 bases in the middle. Germline V gene data show CDR1 as GTSNPN and CDR2 as SVGIG (reference sequence). The CDR3 region is CAWSVRGEKLFF. The CDR3 DNA sequence: TGTGCCTGGAGTGTAAGGGGCGAAAAACTGTTTTTT.

This clone appeared once. The J gene is TRBJ1-1, the V gene TRBV29-1, with D maybe TRBD1 (6 bases). From germline, CDR1 is SQVTM and CDR2 ANQGSEA. The CDR3 has 13 amino acids. The V end was cut by 5 bases, the J end by 4 bases, with 14 bases between. DNA of the CDR3: TGCAGCGTTCCGTGGGGGGGCGGCACTGAAGCTTTCTTT. This gives the protein CSVPWGGGTEAFF.

This clone has a handful of counts. This chain links TRBV9 with TRBJ2-2; TRBD2 matches at 7 bases. CDR1 is SGDLS, CDR2 YYNGEE, per germline. CDR3 length equals 17 residues. V lost 4 bases to trimming and J lost 5 bases; unmatched junction nucleotides: 14. The CDR3 loop reads CASSKSGDGGKTGELFF. The CDR3 DNA sequence: TGTGCCAGCAGCAAGAGCGGGGACGGAGGAAAGACCGGGGAGCTGTTTTTT.

The sample holds one count of this clone. A junction boundary mismatches the germline segment, possibly from a read error. V and J are TRBV7-9 and TRBJ1-5, with D hard to call. The CDR3 extends over 13 amino acids. Germline V lookup: CDR1 SEHNR, CDR2 FQNEAQ (reference sequence). This CDR3 is CSSSFGDNQPQHF. Written as DNA, the CDR3 is TGTTCCAGCAGCTTCGGGGACAATCAGCCCCAGCATTTT. The variable domain in full, completed from reference TRBV7-9 and TRBJ1-5, reads DTGVSQNPRHKITKRGQNVTFRCDPISEHNRLYWYRQTLGQGPEFLTYFQNEAQLEKSRLLSDRFSAERPKGSFSTLEIQRTEQGDSAMYLCSSSFGDNQPQHFGDGTRLSIL.

This clone appeared once. The chain couples TRBV6-1 to TRBJ1-5; 8 positions agree with TRBD1. CDR3 length: 16 residues. Germline trimming cut 4 bases from V and 6 bases from J; bases unmatched to any gene: 11. The germline gives CDR1 MNHNS, CDR2 SASEGT. CDR3 bases: TGTGCCAGCAGTGCGGGAGGACAGGGAGCTTCTCAGCCCCAGCATTTT. This codes for CASSAGGQGASQPQHF.

The V and J genes are TRBV6-1 and TRBJ2-6, with 12 bases identical to TRBD1. CDR1 and CDR2 (germline): MNHNS, SASEGT. This CDR3 spans 16 amino acids. The V and J ends lost 4 bases and 4 bases, in that order; junction bases with no gene match: 2. This chain's CDR3 is CASSGGQGAGANVLTF. CDR3 DNA sequence: TGTGCCAGCAGTGGGGGACAGGGGGCCGGGGCCAACGTCCTGACTTTC.

This chain links TRBV7-6 with TRBJ2-7; TRBD2 aligns across 8 bases. The V segment lost 5 bases and the J segment 2 bases; nucleotides outside the gene matches: 11. The CDR3 runs 16 residues. Germline CDR1 and CDR2: SGHVS and FNYEAQ. CDR3 in DNA: TGTGCCAGCAGCAACCCCCGGGGGGGCCGAGCCTACGAGCAGTACTTC. Translating it yields CASSNPRGGRAYEQYF.

The V gene is TRBV29-1, the J gene TRBJ2-5, with TRBD1 identical over 7 bases. CDR3 size: 13 residues. V dropped 6 bases and J dropped 5; count of bases not matched to a gene: 9. Germline V gives CDR1 SQVTM, CDR2 ANQGSEA. Written as DNA, the CDR3 is TGCAGCGTGGGGACAGTCCGGGGTGAGACCCAGTACTTC. It specifies CSVGTVRGETQYF.

Points on this clone: At one boundary the junction diverges from the germline segment, which might be a read error. The CDR3 coding sequence is TGCGCCAGCAGGTTGGGGAGGACGACTAGCTCCTACGAGCAGTACTTC. Its protein is CASRLGRTTSSYEQYF. The chain uses TRBV5-1 and TRBJ2-7; D is perhaps TRBD2 (6 bases). Germline CDR1 reads SGHRS; CDR2 reads YFSETQ. The length of the CDR3 is 16 residues.

This chain connects TRBV19 to TRBJ2-3; D is perhaps TRBD1 (6 bases). The CDR3 runs 12 residues. Deletions cut 10 bases from V and 5 bases from J, with 13 bases between. Germline V gene sequence: CDR1 LNHDA, CDR2 SQIVND (reference sequence). CDR3 sequence (DNA): TGTGCCACAAAGCGAGGGGGAGATACGCAGTATTTT. Translating it yields CATKRGGDTQYF.

This chain connects TRBV18 to TRBJ2-7; 8 bases are a match to TRBD1. The CDR3 has 14 amino acids. In germline, CDR1 is KGHSH, CDR2 LQKENI. Losses at the gene ends were 5 bases for V and 5 bases for J; bases not matched to a gene: 8. The CDR3 loop is CASSGYGQGHEQYF. CDR3 coding DNA: TGTGCCAGCTCAGGCTACGGACAGGGCCACGAGCAGTACTTC.

The V call is TRBV5-1, the J call TRBJ2-7; D call uncertain. Germline V gene lookup returns CDR1 SGHRS and CDR2 YFSETQ. This CDR3 is built from 14 residues. Trimming removed 3 bases at V and 2 bases at J, with 12 bases between. CDR3 amino acids: CASSWASKAYEQYF. The DNA of the CDR3 is TGCGCCAGCAGCTGGGCCAGCAAAGCCTACGAGCAGTACTTC.

In this sample, this clone turned up a few times. The J gene is TRBJ1-5, the V gene TRBV28, with D perhaps TRBD1 (6 bases). This CDR3 is built from 15 residues. Trimming shortened V by 6 bases and J by 7 bases, and 19 bases separated the two germline ends. CDR1 is MDHEN, CDR2 SYDVKM, per germline. CDR3 DNA: TGTGCCAGCAGGGGGGAAGGGGGGGGCGCCCAGCCCCAGCATTTT. Its translation is CASRGEGGGAQPQHF.

The chain uses TRBV19 and TRBJ1-2; D not resolved. The CDR3 is 14 amino acids. With 0 bases removed from V and 8 bases from J, the gap between germline ends came to 13 bases. Germline-derived CDR1 and CDR2 are LNHDA and SQIVND (reference sequence). The CDR3: CASSIDGTGGGYTF. In DNA, the CDR3 is TGTGCCAGTAGTATAGATGGTACCGGAGGAGGCTACACCTTC.

CDR3 nucleotide sequence: TGTGCCAGCAGCCGAGGGACAGGGGGGCTAGCGGCCTACAATGAGCAGTTCTTC. Amino acids: CASSRGTGGLAAYNEQFF. The rearrangement links TRBV7-2 to TRBJ2-1; the match to TRBD1 covers 11 bases. Germline loops: CDR1 SGHTA, CDR2 FQGNSA. The CDR3 has 18 amino acids. Trimming took 5 bases from V and 2 from J; bases not matched to a gene: 11.